This T cell receptor beta chain was observed in a study of T-cell memory formation after mild COVID-19. TCRdb passed the 5' RACE reads through MiXCR, listing each CDR3 protein once. The sample has tens of thousands of distinct CDR3 sequences, about 6.1% seen once; the top ten hold 0.81%. This clonotype was detected a few times. The CDR3 is made up of 14 amino acids. V dropped 3 bases and J dropped 0 bases, with 8 bases sitting between them. CDR1 and CDR2 from the germline V gene are SGHTS and YDEGEE. The sample taken for sequencing was PBMCs or a T cell subset sorted from them (not recorded which). This TCR was recovered from an adult who had mild COVID-19 (a few samples of this study predate the infection). Cell type and time point are not known. The gene calls are TRBV5-8 and TRBJ2-3; D gene uncertain. CDR3: CASSWDPSTDTQYF. Here the CDR3 DNA reads TGTGCCAGCAGCTGGGATCCCAGCACAGATACGCAGTATTTT.